The clone carrying this T cell receptor beta chain turned up a few times. Its antigen remains unknown. This entry is derived from a study of beta chain features in type 1 diabetes. Study observations and caveats: PCR may have favored shorter templates equally in patients and controls. Within each of all four CD4+ subsets, Type 1 diabetes patients had TCRB CDR3s that were moderately but significantly shorter.

Expressed TCRB transcripts got sequenced, as all isolated RNA was reverse transcribed. TCRdb's table, derived via immunoSEQ multiplex PCR, lists solely in-frame clones and lacks some. The sample records about 340,000 clones, approximately 9.7% being singletons. Each of the CD4+ naive, central memory, regulatory and stem cell-like memory populations was sorted via CD45RO/CCR7/CD25/CD127/CD95/CD27. The CDR3 sequence is 18 residues long. With 5 bases clipped from V and 2 bases from J, the junction kept 10 bases outside the gene matches. Per the germline V gene, CDR1 is SEHNR and CDR2 is FQNEAQ (reference sequence).

The V gene is TRBV7-9, the J gene TRBJ2-2, with TRBD2 matching 11 bases. The specimen sequenced was central memory CD4+ T cells from blood. This receptor was taken from a man aged 30 to 39 with type 1 diabetes. CDR3 nucleotides: TGTGCCAGCAGCCCACTAGCGGGGGCGGGCTTTAACACCGGGGAGCTGTTTTTT. It is translated as CASSPLAGAGFNTGELFF.